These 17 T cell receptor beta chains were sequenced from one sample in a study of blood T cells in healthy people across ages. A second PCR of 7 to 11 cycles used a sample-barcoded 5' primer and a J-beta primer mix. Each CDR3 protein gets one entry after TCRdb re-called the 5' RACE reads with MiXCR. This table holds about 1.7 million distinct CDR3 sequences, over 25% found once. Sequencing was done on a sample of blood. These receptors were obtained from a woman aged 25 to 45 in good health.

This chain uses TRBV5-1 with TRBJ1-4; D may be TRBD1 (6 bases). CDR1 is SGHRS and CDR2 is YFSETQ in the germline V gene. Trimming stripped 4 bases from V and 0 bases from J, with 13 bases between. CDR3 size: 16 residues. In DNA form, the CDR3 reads TGCGCCAGCAGCCTGGACAGACCCTCAACTAATGAAAAACTGTTTTTT. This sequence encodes CASSLDRPSTNEKLFF.

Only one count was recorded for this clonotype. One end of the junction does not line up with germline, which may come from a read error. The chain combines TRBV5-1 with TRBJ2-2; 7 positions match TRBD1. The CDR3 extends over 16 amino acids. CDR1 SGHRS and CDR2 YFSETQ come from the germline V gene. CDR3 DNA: TGCGCCAGCAGCTTGGGGACAGGCACGAACACTGGGGAGCTGTTTTTT. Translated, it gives CASSLGTGTNTGELFF.

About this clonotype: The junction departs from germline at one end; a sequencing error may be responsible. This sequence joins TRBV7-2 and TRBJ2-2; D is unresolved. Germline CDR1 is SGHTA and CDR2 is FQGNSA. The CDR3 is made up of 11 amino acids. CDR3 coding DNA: TGTGCTAGCAACTTTCACGGGGAGCTGTTTTTT. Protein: CASNFHGELFF. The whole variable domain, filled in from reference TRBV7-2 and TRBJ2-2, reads GAGVSQSPSNKVTEKGKDVELRCDPISGHTALYWYRQSLGQGLEFLIYFQGNSAPDKSGLPSDRFSAERTGGSVSTLTIQRTQQEDSAVYLCASNFHGELFFGEGSRLTVL.

CDR3 amino acids: CASSPGQGIDIQYF. The CDR3 nucleotides read TGCGCCAGCAGTCCCGGACAGGGGATAGACATTCAGTACTTC. The chain recombines TRBV5-1 with TRBJ2-4, with 9 bases fitting TRBD1. Germline V CDR1 and CDR2: SGHRS, YFSETQ. This CDR3 is built from 14 residues. V shed 5 bases, J shed 8 bases, and the junction held 8 bases outside the gene matches.

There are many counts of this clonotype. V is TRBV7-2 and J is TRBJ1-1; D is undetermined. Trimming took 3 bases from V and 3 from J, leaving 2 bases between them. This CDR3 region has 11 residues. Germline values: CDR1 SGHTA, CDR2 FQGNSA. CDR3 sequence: CASSFYTEAFF. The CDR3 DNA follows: TGTGCCAGCAGCTTTTACACTGAAGCTTTCTTT.

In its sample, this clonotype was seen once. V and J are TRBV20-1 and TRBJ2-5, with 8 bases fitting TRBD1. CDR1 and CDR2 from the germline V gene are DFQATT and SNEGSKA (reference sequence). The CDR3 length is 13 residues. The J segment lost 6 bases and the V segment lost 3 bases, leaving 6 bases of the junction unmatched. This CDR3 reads CSASKDREQTQYF. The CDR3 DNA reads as TGCAGTGCTAGCAAGGACAGGGAGCAGACCCAGTACTTC.

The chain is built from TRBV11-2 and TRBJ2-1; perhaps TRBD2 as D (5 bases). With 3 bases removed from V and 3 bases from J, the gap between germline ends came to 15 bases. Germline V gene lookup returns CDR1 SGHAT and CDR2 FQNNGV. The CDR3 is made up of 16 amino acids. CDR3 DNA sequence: TGTGCCAGCAGCTTTCTCCCCGGGATCCTCTACAATGAGCAGTTCTTC. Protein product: CASSFLPGILYNEQFF.

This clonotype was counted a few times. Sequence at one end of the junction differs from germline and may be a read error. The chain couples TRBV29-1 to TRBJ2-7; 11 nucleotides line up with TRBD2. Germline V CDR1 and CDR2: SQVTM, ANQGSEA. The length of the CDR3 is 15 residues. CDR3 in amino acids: CSVPVRTSGSYKQYF. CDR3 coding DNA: TGCAGCGTTCCGGTCCGGACTAGCGGGTCCTACAAGCAGTACTTC.

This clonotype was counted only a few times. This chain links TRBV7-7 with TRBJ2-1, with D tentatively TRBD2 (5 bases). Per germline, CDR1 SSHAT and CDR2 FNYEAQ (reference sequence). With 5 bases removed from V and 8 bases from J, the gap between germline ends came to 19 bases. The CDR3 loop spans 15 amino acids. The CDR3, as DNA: TGTGCCAGCAGCAGAAGCGGAATCTGGGGTGATGAGCAGTTCTTC. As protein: CASSRSGIWGDEQFF. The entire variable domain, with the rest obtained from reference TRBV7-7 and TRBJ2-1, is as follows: GAGVSQSPRYKVTKRGQDVTLRCDPISSHATLYWYQQALGQGPEFLTYFNYEAQPDKSGLPSDRFSAERPEGSISTLTIQRTEQRDSAMYRCASSRSGIWGDEQFFGPGTRLTVL.

CDR3 loop: CASREGTSDTGELFF. CDR3 nucleotide sequence: TGTGCCAGTAGAGAGGGGACCTCGGACACCGGGGAGCTGTTTTTT. The rearrangement uses TRBV19 and TRBJ2-2; perhaps D is TRBD1 or TRBD2 (5 bases each). The ends were cut back, 6 bases at V and 3 bases at J, with 14 bases in the middle. The CDR3 runs to 15 residues. The germline gives CDR1 LNHDA, CDR2 SQIVND (reference sequence).

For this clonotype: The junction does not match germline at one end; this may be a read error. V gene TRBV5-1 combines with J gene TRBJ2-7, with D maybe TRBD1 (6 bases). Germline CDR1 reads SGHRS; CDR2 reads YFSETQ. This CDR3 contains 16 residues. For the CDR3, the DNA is TGCGCCAGCACCCTAAGGTCCAGGGGCCTCTCCTGCGAGCAGTACTTC. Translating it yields CASTLRSRGLSCEQYF.

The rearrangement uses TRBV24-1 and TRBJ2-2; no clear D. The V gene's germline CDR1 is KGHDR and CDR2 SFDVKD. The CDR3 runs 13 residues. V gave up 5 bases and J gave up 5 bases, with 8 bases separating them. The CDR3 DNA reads TGTGCCACCAGTGTTCCCCAGACCGGGGAGCTGTTTTTT. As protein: CATSVPQTGELFF.

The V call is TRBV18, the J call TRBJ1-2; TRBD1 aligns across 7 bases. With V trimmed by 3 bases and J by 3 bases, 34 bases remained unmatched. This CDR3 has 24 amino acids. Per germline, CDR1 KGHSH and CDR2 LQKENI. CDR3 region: CASSPSGISAGGSSGALDYYGYTF. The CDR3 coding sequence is TGTGCCAGCTCACCTTCGGGAATATCAGCAGGGGGGTCCTCGGGCGCTTTGGATTACTATGGCTACACCTTC.

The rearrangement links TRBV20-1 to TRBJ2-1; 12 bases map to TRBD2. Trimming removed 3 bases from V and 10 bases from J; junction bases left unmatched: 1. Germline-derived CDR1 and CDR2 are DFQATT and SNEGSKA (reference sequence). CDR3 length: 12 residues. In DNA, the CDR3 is TGCAGTGCTAGTGGACTAGCGGGAGAGCAGTTCTTC. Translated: CSASGLAGEQFF.

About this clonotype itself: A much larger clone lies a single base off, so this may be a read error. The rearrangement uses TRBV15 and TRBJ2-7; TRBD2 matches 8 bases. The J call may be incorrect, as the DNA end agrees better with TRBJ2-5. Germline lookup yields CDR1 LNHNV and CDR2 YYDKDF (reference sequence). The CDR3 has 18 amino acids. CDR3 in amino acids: CATSRGPGLVGGGETQYF. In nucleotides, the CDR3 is TGTGCCACCAGCAGGGGCCCGGGACTAGTGGGAGGTGGAGAGACCCAGTACTTC.

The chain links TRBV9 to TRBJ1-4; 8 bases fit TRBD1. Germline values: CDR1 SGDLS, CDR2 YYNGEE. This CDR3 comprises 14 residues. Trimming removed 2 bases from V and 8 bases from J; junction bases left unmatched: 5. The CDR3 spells CASSVTGAQEKLFF. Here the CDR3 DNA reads TGTGCCAGCAGCGTGACAGGGGCACAGGAAAAACTGTTTTTT.

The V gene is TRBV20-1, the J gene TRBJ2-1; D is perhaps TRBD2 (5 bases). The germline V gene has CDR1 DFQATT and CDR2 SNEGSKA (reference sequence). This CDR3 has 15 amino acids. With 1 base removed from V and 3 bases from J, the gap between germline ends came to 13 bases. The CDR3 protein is CSARGGRTYYNEQFF. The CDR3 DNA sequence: TGCAGTGCTAGAGGTGGCAGGACTTACTACAATGAGCAGTTCTTC.